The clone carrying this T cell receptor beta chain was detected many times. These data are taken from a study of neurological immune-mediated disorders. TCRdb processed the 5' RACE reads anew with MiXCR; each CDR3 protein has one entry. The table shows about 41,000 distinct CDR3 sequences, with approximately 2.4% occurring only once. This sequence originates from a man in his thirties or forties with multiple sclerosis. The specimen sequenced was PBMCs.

The CDR3: CSAPRTGSYEQYF. CDR3 sequence (DNA): TGCAGTGCCCCGAGGACAGGGTCCTACGAGCAGTACTTC. V is TRBV20-1 and J is TRBJ2-7; 8 positions agree with TRBD1. V lost 6 bases to trimming and J lost 1 base; unmatched junction nucleotides: 5. The germline CDR1 and CDR2 sequences are DFQATT and SNEGSKA (reference sequence). The CDR3 loop spans 13 amino acids.